These 8 T cell receptor beta chains came from one sample sequenced in a study of T-cell reconstitution after alpha-beta-depleted transplantation in children. Unique molecular identifiers tagged the TCRbeta library. One entry per CDR3 protein, called by TCRdb with MiXCR from the PCR reads. The profile shows about a million distinct CDR3 sequences, about 29% of them singletons. The sample was PBMCs, mostly from graft donor cells, taken 360 days after TCRalphabeta/CD19-depleted stem cell transplant. The receptors stem from a boy less than two years old who had a stem cell transplant for SCID, so the T cells may come from the graft donor.

The chain recombines TRBV12-1 with TRBJ1-2; TRBD1 was called by the table and not checked on the DNA. TRBV12-1 counts as a pseudogene. This CDR3 has 13 residues. CDR3 in amino acids: CASGPGGLYGYTF. Written as DNA, the CDR3 is TGTGCCAGCGGCCCTGGGGGTCTCTATGGCTACACCTTC.

This clonotype has more than one count but fewer than ten. The chain has TRBV3-1 and TRBJ2-5; D is undetermined. Germline CDR1 LGHDT, CDR2 YNNKEL (reference sequence). Trimming shortened V by 1 base and J by 3 bases, and 9 bases separated the two germline ends. The CDR3 is 14 amino acids. The CDR3 bases are TGTGCCAGCAGCCAAGCCTTGCCAGAAGAGACCCAGTACTTC. It yields the protein CASSQALPEETQYF.

This clonotype was seen only a few times. V usage is TRBV12-3 or TRBV12-4 and J usage is TRBJ1-5; D gene ambiguous. This CDR3 has 16 residues. Trimming shortened V by 6 bases and J by 5 bases, and 20 bases separated the two germline ends. This CDR3 reads CASSPDRFREDQPQHF. The CDR3 DNA follows: TGTGCCAGCAGCCCAGACCGCTTCAGAGAGGATCAGCCCCAGCATTTT.

This clonotype was picked up many times. The CDR3 is CASSQDPRIGELFF. For the CDR3, the DNA is TGCGCCAGCAGCCAAGATCCCAGAATCGGGGAGCTGTTTTTT. The chain recombines TRBV4-3 with TRBJ2-2; D not resolved. The CDR3 is made up of 14 amino acids. Germline lookup yields CDR1 LGHNA and CDR2 YSLEER. Trimming cost V 0 bases and J 7 bases, with 9 bases left between them.

This clonotype was recorded a few times. The germline gene is not matched at one end of the junction; a read error may be the cause. V usage is TRBV9 and J usage is TRBJ2-7, with D perhaps matching TRBD2 (6 bases). The V gene's germline CDR1 is SGDLS and CDR2 YYNGEE. The CDR3 totals 14 residues. The CDR3 region is CASSPWGDSKGQDF. CDR3 coding DNA: TGTGCCAGCAGCCCGTGGGGGGACTCAAAGGGTCAGGACTTC. Full variable domain (outside the CDR3, taken from reference TRBV9 and TRBJ2-7): DSGVTQTPKHLITATGQRVTLRCSPRSGDLSVYWYQQSLDQGLQFLIQYYNGEERAKGNILERFSAQQFPDLHSELNLSSLELGDSALYFCASSPWGDSKGQDFGPGTRLTVT.

V and J are TRBV10-3 and TRBJ1-2; possibly TRBD1 for D (5 bases). Germline lookup yields CDR1 ENHRY and CDR2 SYGVKD. This CDR3 region has 18 residues. The germline V and J ends were trimmed by 4 bases and 2 bases, with 23 bases remaining between them. CDR3 DNA: TGTGCCATCAGTGGGGTCCTGACAGCTTACTCGACAAACTATGGCTACACCTTC. Its protein product is CAISGVLTAYSTNYGYTF.

There are a few counts of this clonotype. The chain is built from TRBV5-4 and TRBJ2-5; 7 bases map to TRBD1. Trimming took 7 bases from V and 2 from J; bases not matched to a gene: 2. CDR3 length: 12 amino acids. Germline V CDR1 and CDR2: SGHNT, YYREEE (reference sequence). CDR3 amino acids: CASGDSQETQYF. The CDR3 nucleotides are TGTGCCAGCGGGGACAGTCAAGAGACCCAGTACTTC.

This clonotype was counted a few times. The chain is built from TRBV29-1 and TRBJ2-2, with 7 bases that match TRBD1. CDR1 is SQVTM, CDR2 ANQGSEA, per germline. This CDR3 contains 16 residues. The V segment lost 6 bases and the J segment 6 bases; nucleotides outside the gene matches: 16. The CDR3 loop is CSVRLRTGVIAGELFF. For the CDR3, the DNA is TGCAGCGTGCGGCTTCGAACAGGGGTAATCGCCGGGGAGCTGTTTTTT.